Shown below are 7 T cell receptor beta chains from a single sample sequenced in a study of cytomegalovirus exposure and HLA in healthy donors. The PCR used 60 Vbeta and 13 Jbeta primers. This table comes from immunoSEQ multiplex PCR, and its TCRdb copy is limited to in-frame clones, with some not included. The sample lists around 52,000 clones, roughly four fifths seen once, with about 1.5% in the top ten. Sequenced: PBMCs. These receptors were taken from a man aged 40-50 years in good health and CMV-seronegative.

The chain combines TRBV11-3 with TRBJ1-2; the D gene is possibly TRBD1 (5 bases). Germline lookup yields CDR1 SGHNT and CDR2 YENEEA. V was shortened by 5 bases and J by 8 bases, with 15 bases between the two germline ends. This CDR3 is built from 13 residues. The CDR3 region has the DNA TGTGCCAGCAGCCCTCCAGGGCGGCTCGGCTACACCTTC. This gives the protein CASSPPGRLGYTF.

J is TRBJ1-2 and V is TRBV30; perhaps TRBD1 as D (5 bases). V was clipped by 4 bases and J by 4 bases, with 7 bases between them. Germline V CDR1 and CDR2: GTSNPN, SVGIG (reference sequence). This CDR3 is built from 11 residues. The CDR3 reads CAWTGGYGYTF. CDR3 sequence (DNA): TGTGCCTGGACGGGGGGCTATGGCTACACCTTC.

V and J are TRBV11-2 and TRBJ1-1, with D possibly TRBD1 on 5 matching bases. The ends were cut back, 1 base at V and 0 bases at J, with 6 bases in the middle. This CDR3 has 14 amino acids. Germline V gene data show CDR1 as SGHAT and CDR2 as FQNNGV. CDR3 loop: CASSLAGLNTEAFF. CDR3 DNA sequence: TGTGCCAGCAGCTTAGCAGGGTTGAACACTGAAGCTTTCTTT.

This clone has only one observation. This chain links TRBV21-1 with TRBJ2-3; TRBD1 was called by the table and not checked on the DNA. TRBV21-1 is an annotated pseudogene. CDR3 size: 17 residues. In DNA form, the CDR3 reads TGTGCCAGCAGCAAAGCGCTGGTTGGGGCAAACACAGATACGCAGTATTTT. Its protein is CASSKALVGANTDTQYF.

V gene TRBV6-1 combines with J gene TRBJ1-5, with D perhaps TRBD1 (6 bases). The germline V and J ends were trimmed by 3 bases and 0 bases, with 9 bases remaining between them. The CDR3 totals 15 residues. Germline V gives CDR1 MNHNS, CDR2 SASEGT. CDR3 loop: CASSEGTNSNQPQHF. The CDR3 DNA reads as TGTGCCAGCAGTGAGGGGACAAATAGCAATCAGCCCCAGCATTTT.

This chain joins TRBV15 and TRBJ2-1, with TRBD2 matching 15 bases. Germline V gene lookup returns CDR1 LNHNV and CDR2 YYDKDF (reference sequence). The V gene end was trimmed by 4 bases and the J gene end by 7 bases; junction bases not matched to a gene: 5. The CDR3 consists of 16 residues. The CDR3, as DNA: TGTGCCACCAGCACCGGGACTAGCGGGGGGATAAATGAGCAGTTCTTC. Translation: CATSTGTSGGINEQFF.

The chain carries TRBV11-3 and TRBJ2-4, with 9 bases matching TRBD1. The CDR3 runs 16 residues. The V segment lost 2 bases and the J segment 1 base; nucleotides outside the gene matches: 3. CDR1 is SGHNT and CDR2 is YENEEA in the germline V gene. The CDR3 is CASSLWTGEAKNIQYF. The CDR3 coding sequence is TGTGCCAGCAGCTTATGGACAGGGGAGGCCAAAAACATTCAGTACTTC.